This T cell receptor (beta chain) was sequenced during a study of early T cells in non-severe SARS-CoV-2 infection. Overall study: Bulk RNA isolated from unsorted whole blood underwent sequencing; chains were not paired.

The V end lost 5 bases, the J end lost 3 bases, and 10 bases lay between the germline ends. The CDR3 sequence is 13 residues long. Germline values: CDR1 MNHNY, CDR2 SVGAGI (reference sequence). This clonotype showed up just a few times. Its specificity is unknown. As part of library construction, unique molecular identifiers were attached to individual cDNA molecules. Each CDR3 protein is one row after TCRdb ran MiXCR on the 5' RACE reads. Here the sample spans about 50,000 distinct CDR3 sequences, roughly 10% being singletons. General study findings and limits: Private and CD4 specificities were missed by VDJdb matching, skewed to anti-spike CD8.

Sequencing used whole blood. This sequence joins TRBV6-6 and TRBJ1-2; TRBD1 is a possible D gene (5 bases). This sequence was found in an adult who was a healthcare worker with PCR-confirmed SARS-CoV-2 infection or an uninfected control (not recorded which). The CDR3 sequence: CASSPPGYYGYTF. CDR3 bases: TGTGCCAGCAGTCCTCCAGGGTACTATGGCTACACCTTC.